This T cell receptor beta chain was recovered during a study of T cells after posttransplantation cyclophosphamide. Study findings and constraints: Tissue-infiltrating T cells from skin or gut overlapped little with blood T cells.

Cyclophosphamide on days +3 and +4 followed busulfan-fludarabine conditioning and a marrow graft. Method: immunoSEQ multiplex PCR; TCRdb's copy keeps in-frame clones and lacks some. The repertoire consists of 30,000 to 45,000 clones, with about 77% occurring once and the leading ten covering roughly 7.4%. With regard to this clone: The target antigen is unknown.

V shed 0 bases and J shed 4 bases, with 13 bases lying between them. The germline CDR1 and CDR2 sequences are SGHNT and YYREEE (reference sequence). This CDR3 is 15 amino acids long. The V call is TRBV5-4, the J call TRBJ2-5, with a possible D match to TRBD2 (5 bases). The TCR originated in a female patient aged 40 to 55 who received an allogeneic stem cell transplant from a related donor, was CMV-positive, and had no GVHD. T cells may partly derive from the graft donor. Material: CD4+ T cells sorted from blood, obtained around 2,000 days after a stem cell transplant with posttransplant cyclophosphamide. CDR3 bases: TGTGCCAGCAGCTTGGATCAGGCGGGTCGAGAGACCCAGTACTTC. Translated, it gives CASSLDQAGRETQYF.